This passage covers 27 T cell receptor beta chains from one sample sequenced in a study of CD8+ T cells in alopecia areata. Extracted RNA was reverse transcribed, and the resulting cDNA served as sequencing template. The assay was immunoSEQ multiplex PCR, and TCRdb's table has in-frame clones only and misses some. The table includes 150,000 to 200,000 clones, roughly 62% detected once. This sample's treatment: oral pan-JAK inhibitor, 5-10 mg twice daily. This material consisted of CD8+ T cells sorted from blood, taken at week 24, from a patient treated with tofacitinib. The receptor set was obtained from a human donor with alopecia areata.

The rearrangement uses TRBV27 and TRBJ1-5; TRBD1 matches at 9 bases. V lost 8 bases, J lost 2 bases, and 4 bases stayed unmatched. Germline V gives CDR1 MNHEY, CDR2 SMNVEV (reference sequence). The CDR3 consists of 14 residues. CDR3 nucleotides: TGTGCCAGCCGCCGGACAGGGGGCAATCAGCCCCAGCATTTT. Residues: CASRRTGGNQPQHF.

This clone was detected a few times. V usage is TRBV21-1 and J usage is TRBJ1-1. TRBV21-1 is recorded as a pseudogene. This CDR3 contains 13 residues. The CDR3 DNA is TGTGCCAGCAGCAAAGTCGTTGGGACTGAAGCTTTCTTT. Its translation: CASSKVVGTEAFF.

The chain couples TRBV27 to TRBJ2-7, with TRBD2 matching over 8 bases. V dropped 2 bases and J dropped 4; count of bases not matched to a gene: 7. Germline V CDR1 and CDR2: MNHEY, SMNVEV (reference sequence). This CDR3 spans 15 amino acids. The CDR3 reads CASSLAASGGYEQYF. For the CDR3, the DNA is TGTGCCAGCAGTTTAGCGGCCAGCGGGGGTTACGAGCAGTACTTC.

This clone turned up a few times. Other DNA sequences in this sample translate to the same CDR3. The rearrangement joins TRBV29-1 to TRBJ2-7; the match to TRBD1 covers 7 bases. The germline gives CDR1 SQVTM, CDR2 ANQGSEA. The CDR3 loop spans 13 amino acids. V gave up 1 base and J gave up 2 bases; unmatched junction bases: 2. CDR3 DNA: TGCAGCGTTGAAGGGGACAGACCCTACGAGCAGTACTTC. Protein: CSVEGDRPYEQYF.

This clone occurred a few times. This chain connects TRBV29-1 to TRBJ2-1; D unclear. Germline CDR1 SQVTM, CDR2 ANQGSEA. Trimming took off 2 bases at V and 1 base at J, with 9 bases between the two ends. The CDR3 consists of 14 residues. The CDR3 sequence: CSVEFFRSYNEQFF. In DNA form, the CDR3 reads TGCAGCGTTGAATTCTTTAGATCCTACAATGAGCAGTTCTTC.

This clone was counted between two and nine times. This chain joins TRBV25-1 and TRBJ2-3; D is tentatively TRBD1 or TRBD2 (5 bases each). The CDR3 extends over 12 amino acids. The V end lost 5 bases, the J end lost 4 bases, and 7 bases lay between the germline ends. Germline CDR1 MGHDK, CDR2 SYGVNS. In nucleotides, the CDR3 is TGTGCCAGCAGTTGGGGGTCAGATACGCAGTATTTT. The encoded protein is CASSWGSDTQYF.

V gene TRBV6-5 combines with J gene TRBJ1-4; D ambiguous. Germline V gene sequence: CDR1 MNHEY, CDR2 SVGAGI. Trimming pared 5 bases from V and 0 bases from J, leaving 10 bases between. This CDR3 region has 15 residues. The DNA for the CDR3 is TGTGCCAGCAGTCGGACTATCTCAACTAATGAAAAACTGTTTTTT. It is translated as CASSRTISTNEKLFF.

The V call is TRBV27, the J call TRBJ2-7, with D maybe TRBD1 (5 bases). The CDR3 consists of 14 residues. Germline V gene data show CDR1 as MNHEY and CDR2 as SMNVEV (reference sequence). V lost 5 bases to trimming and J lost 3 bases, with 14 bases between them. CDR3 residues: CASSPLGLVYEQYF. The CDR3 DNA follows: TGTGCCAGCAGTCCCTTGGGGCTAGTCTACGAGCAGTACTTC.

This clone was seen only once. The chain employs TRBV5-1 and TRBJ1-1, with 7 bases lining up with TRBD1. J lost 4 bases, V lost 3 bases, and 6 bases had no gene match. The CDR3 contains 14 residues. The germline CDR1 and CDR2 sequences are SGHRS and YFSETQ. The CDR3: CASSWVGTATEAFF. CDR3 coding DNA: TGCGCCAGCAGCTGGGTTGGGACAGCCACTGAAGCTTTCTTT. Full variable domain (missing parts from reference TRBV5-1 and TRBJ1-1): KAGVTQTPRYLIKTRGQQVTLSCSPISGHRSVSWYQQTPGQGLQFLFEYFSETQRNKGNFPGRFSGRQFSNSRSEMNVSTLELGDSALYLCASSWVGTATEAFFGQGTRLTVV.

The chain has TRBV11-3 and TRBJ2-3, with D perhaps matching TRBD1 (6 bases). CDR3 length: 14 amino acids. Germline CDR1 SGHNT, CDR2 YENEEA. The ends were cut back, 1 base at V and 3 bases at J, with 8 bases in the middle. The DNA for the CDR3 is TGTGCCAGCAGCTTAGGGCAGGGGACAGATACGCAGTATTTT. Translated, it gives CASSLGQGTDTQYF.

The V and J genes are TRBV2 and TRBJ2-2; D gene unclear. The CDR3 loop spans 10 amino acids. With 7 bases removed from V and 9 bases from J, the gap between germline ends came to 6 bases. Germline V gene sequence: CDR1 SNHLY, CDR2 FYNNEI. As DNA, the CDR3 is TGTGCCAGCAAAGGCAGGGAGCTGTTTTTT. It encodes CASKGRELFF.

V and J are TRBV9 and TRBJ2-3; a possible D gene is TRBD2 (6 bases). The CDR3 length is 15 residues. Germline V gene data show CDR1 as SGDLS and CDR2 as YYNGEE. V shed 0 bases and J shed 6 bases, with 14 bases lying between them. The CDR3 region has the DNA TGTGCCAGCAGCGTAGGACCGTTCGGGGGTGATACGCAGTATTTT. This sequence encodes CASSVGPFGGDTQYF.

The chain carries TRBV29-1 and TRBJ1-3, with 7 bases fitting TRBD1. V shed 7 bases, J shed 4 bases, and the junction held 7 bases outside the gene matches. CDR1 and CDR2 from the germline V gene are SQVTM and ANQGSEA. The CDR3 is made up of 13 amino acids. In DNA, the CDR3 is TGCAGCGCCGCGACAGGGTCCGGAAACACCATATATTTT. This translates into CSAATGSGNTIYF.

This clone was counted only a few times. The gene calls are TRBV29-1 and TRBJ2-3, with D possibly matching TRBD2 (5 bases). The CDR3 extends over 12 amino acids. V gave up 4 bases and J gave up 2 bases, with 7 bases separating them. Germline V gene lookup returns CDR1 SQVTM and CDR2 ANQGSEA. In nucleotides, the CDR3 is TGCAGCGTTGGACTACCCACAGATACGCAGTATTTT. Its protein is CSVGLPTDTQYF.

V usage is TRBV5-6 and J usage is TRBJ1-1; 7 bases are a match to TRBD1. The CDR3 is 13 residues long. CDR1 is SGHDT, CDR2 YYEEEE, per germline. The V segment lost 4 bases and the J segment 11 bases; nucleotides outside the gene matches: 11. The CDR3 reads CASSTGDSQGAFF. For the CDR3, the DNA is TGTGCCAGCAGCACCGGGGACAGCCAGGGGGCTTTCTTT.

This clone was counted only a few times. The V and J genes are TRBV13 and TRBJ1-1; D perhaps matches TRBD1 (6 bases). Trimming pared 2 bases from V and 3 bases from J, leaving 13 bases between. The germline CDR1 and CDR2 sequences are PRHDT and FYEKMQ (reference sequence). The CDR3 covers 15 residues. The CDR3 protein is CASSLTGYGHTEAFF. The CDR3 DNA sequence: TGTGCCAGCAGCTTAACAGGGTATGGGCACACTGAAGCTTTCTTT.

V usage is TRBV2 and J usage is TRBJ1-5; D uncertain. Germline V gives CDR1 SNHLY, CDR2 FYNNEI. The germline V and J ends were trimmed by 6 bases and 2 bases, with 8 bases remaining between them. The CDR3 spans 13 residues. CDR3 DNA sequence: TGTGCCAGCAGGGGAGGGCGCAATCAGCCCCAGCATTTT. Protein product: CASRGGRNQPQHF.

As to this clone: The junction and the germline gene differ at one end; a read error may be behind it. The V call is TRBV20-1, the J call TRBJ2-7, with 10 bases aligning to TRBD1. The CDR3 runs 9 residues. CDR1 and CDR2 from the germline V gene are DFQATT and SNEGSKA (reference sequence). CDR3 sequence: CSASDRGPF. The CDR3 nucleotides read TGCAGTGCTAGCGACAGGGGGCCTTTC.

This clone was seen a handful of times. The sample holds other DNA sequences that translate to the same CDR3. The chain joins TRBV5-1 to TRBJ1-1; no firm D call. Germline V gene lookup returns CDR1 SGHRS and CDR2 YFSETQ. The CDR3 sequence is 13 residues long. Trimming removed 0 bases from V and 2 bases from J, with 5 bases in between. CDR3 sequence reads: CASSLGSNTEAFF. The CDR3 coding sequence is TGCGCCAGCAGCTTGGGCAGTAACACTGAAGCTTTCTTT.

This clone is a singleton in its sample. The chain is built from TRBV4-2 and TRBJ2-1; 7 bases are a match to TRBD2. The CDR3 is 16 amino acids. V shed 4 bases, J shed 0 bases, and the junction held 6 bases outside the gene matches. The germline V gene has CDR1 LGHNA and CDR2 YNFKEQ. The CDR3 region has the DNA TGTGCCAGCAGCCCCGGGACTACGAGCTCCTACAATGAGCAGTTCTTC. Its translation is CASSPGTTSSYNEQFF.

The chain uses TRBV30 and TRBJ1-1; D might be TRBD1 (5 bases). The germline CDR1 and CDR2 sequences are GTSNPN and SVGIG (reference sequence). With 4 bases removed from V and 1 base from J, the gap between germline ends came to 10 bases. This CDR3 has 13 amino acids. The CDR3 spells CAWIDGGNTEAFF. CDR3 bases: TGTGCCTGGATAGACGGGGGGAACACTGAAGCTTTCTTT.

The chain is built from TRBV2 and TRBJ1-1, with TRBD1 as a possible D gene (5 bases). Germline CDR1 reads SNHLY; CDR2 reads FYNNEI. The CDR3 covers 13 residues. Between the trimmed V and J ends, which lost 5 bases and 0 bases, there was a span of 7 bases. The CDR3 DNA reads as TGTGCCAGCAGTCGGGGCATGAACACTGAAGCTTTCTTT. Translating gives CASSRGMNTEAFF. Full variable domain (outside the CDR3, taken from reference TRBV2 and TRBJ1-1): EPEVTQTPSHQVTQMGQEVILRCVPISNHLYFYWYRQILGQKVEFLVSFYNNEISEKSEIFDDQFSVERPDGSNFTLKIRSTKLEDSAMYFCASSRGMNTEAFFGQGTRLTVV.

The chain is built from TRBV6-6 and TRBJ2-5; 8 nucleotides align to TRBD1. Germline CDR1 is MNHNY and CDR2 is SVGAGI (reference sequence). The CDR3 is 15 residues long. With 5 bases clipped from V and 5 bases from J, the junction kept 10 bases outside the gene matches. This CDR3 is CASSTLDRGEETQYF. The DNA of the CDR3 is TGTGCCAGCAGTACCCTCGACAGGGGCGAGGAGACCCAGTACTTC.

There are a few counts of this clone. This chain connects TRBV27 to TRBJ2-7, with D tentatively TRBD1 (5 bases). The CDR3 totals 14 residues. V gave up 5 bases and J gave up 3 bases, with 14 bases separating them. The germline V gene has CDR1 MNHEY and CDR2 SMNVEV (reference sequence). The CDR3 coding sequence is TGTGCCAGCAGTCCGGACAAGGGATTCTACGAGCAGTACTTC. Its protein product is CASSPDKGFYEQYF.

The chain employs TRBV30 and TRBJ2-3; D is ambiguous. Trimming pared 7 bases from V and 3 bases from J, leaving 20 bases between. Germline V gene lookup returns CDR1 GTSNPN and CDR2 SVGIG (reference sequence). The CDR3 contains 15 residues. CDR3 in DNA: TGTGCCTCCACGACGGCCCCCACAATTACAGATACGCAGTATTTT. It specifies CASTTAPTITDTQYF.

This clone was detected ten times or more. The genes are TRBV29-1 and TRBJ2-1; 10 bases agree with TRBD2. V dropped 2 bases and J dropped 7; count of bases not matched to a gene: 14. Looked up from germline, CDR1 is SQVTM and CDR2 is ANQGSEA. This CDR3 has 17 amino acids. The CDR3 sequence: CSVEMDAASGGLNEQFF. The CDR3, as DNA: TGCAGCGTTGAAATGGATGCGGCTAGCGGGGGCCTGAATGAGCAGTTCTTC.

This clone turned up a few times. V gene TRBV15 combines with J gene TRBJ2-7; D uncertain. Per the germline V gene, CDR1 is LNHNV and CDR2 is YYDKDF (reference sequence). The CDR3 contains 13 residues. Trimming removed 0 bases from V and 5 bases from J, with 8 bases in between. CDR3 nucleotide sequence: TGTGCCACCAGCAGAGATTCGCGGAACGAGCAGTACTTC. Its protein is CATSRDSRNEQYF.